The 8 T cell receptor beta chains presented below share a single source sample, sequenced in a study of blood T cell repertoires in COVID-19. Clones were read by immunoSEQ multiplex PCR, and TCRdb kept only the in-frame ones, dropping some. The data show hundreds of thousands of clones, more than 85% seen once. Sequencing used peripheral blood. The receptor source for this set is a human donor in a cohort sampled during active COVID-19.

The chain recombines TRBV7-8 with TRBJ1-4; D unresolved. CDR1 is SGHVS and CDR2 is FQNEAQ in the germline V gene. Trimming removed 6 bases from V and 5 bases from J, with 16 bases in between. The length of the CDR3 is 15 residues. The CDR3 loop is CASRRTALQNEKLFF. CDR3 in DNA: TGTGCCAGCAGACGAACAGCATTACAGAATGAAAAACTGTTTTTT.

The V gene is TRBV19, the J gene TRBJ1-2; a weak D match, TRBD1 (6 bases). Trimming cost V 5 bases and J 8 bases, with 21 bases left between them. Per germline, CDR1 LNHDA and CDR2 SQIVND (reference sequence). This CDR3 has 15 amino acids. The CDR3 nucleotides are TGTGCCAGTAGTTCGCAGTCCCGGGGGGGCTGGGGCTACACCTTC. Translated, it gives CASSSQSRGGWGYTF.

The genes are TRBV25-1 and TRBJ2-3; a possible D gene is TRBD2 (6 bases). Germline V gene sequence: CDR1 MGHDK, CDR2 SYGVNS. The V and J ends lost 1 base and 1 base respectively, with 12 bases between them. The CDR3 has 16 residues. This CDR3 reads CASSESAGMGTDTQYF. DNA of the CDR3: TGTGCCAGCAGTGAATCGGCGGGGATGGGCACAGATACGCAGTATTTT.

V and J are TRBV10-3 and TRBJ2-7; unclear D gene. Between the trimmed V and J ends, which lost 10 bases and 0 bases, there was a span of 10 bases. This CDR3 is built from 12 residues. CDR1 and CDR2 from the germline V gene are ENHRY and SYGVKD. The CDR3 spells CASLDFSYEQYF. The CDR3 nucleotides are TGTGCCAGCCTCGACTTCTCCTACGAGCAGTACTTC.

The chain links TRBV2 to TRBJ2-7; a weak D match, TRBD2 (5 bases). Per germline, CDR1 SNHLY and CDR2 FYNNEI. The CDR3 is 15 amino acids. Trimming cost V 1 base and J 5 bases, with 15 bases left between them. CDR3 DNA: TGTGCCAGCAGTGAAGGAGTAGCGCTGGTGGACGAGCAGTACTTC. It is translated as CASSEGVALVDEQYF.

The chain carries TRBV2 and TRBJ1-2, with TRBD1 matching 7 bases. The J segment lost 4 bases and the V segment lost 6 bases, leaving 8 bases of the junction unmatched. CDR3 length equals 14 residues. The germline V gene has CDR1 SNHLY and CDR2 FYNNEI. CDR3 amino acids: CASSADTGVYGYTF. Written as DNA, the CDR3 is TGTGCCAGCAGCGCCGATACAGGGGTCTATGGCTACACCTTC.

This chain uses TRBV15 with TRBJ1-2; D unresolved. Trimming took off 2 bases at V and 6 bases at J, with 22 bases between the two ends. This CDR3 has 17 amino acids. Germline V gene data show CDR1 as LNHNV and CDR2 as YYDKDF (reference sequence). CDR3 bases: TGTGCCACCAGCAGACCCCCGAGGGCCCGACTTCTCGATGGCTACACCTTC. This sequence encodes CATSRPPRARLLDGYTF.

The J gene is TRBJ2-7, the V gene TRBV2; 10 nucleotides align to TRBD1. Germline CDR1 is SNHLY and CDR2 is FYNNEI. The CDR3 spans 15 residues. Germline trimming cut 6 bases from V and 3 bases from J; bases unmatched to any gene: 8. Written as DNA, the CDR3 is TGTGCCAGCAGAAAACCCGGGACAGGGGACTACGAGCAGTACTTC. Translating gives CASRKPGTGDYEQYF.